This T cell receptor beta chain was recorded in a study of CD8+CD57+ T cells in acquired aplastic anemia. Both TCR beta VDJ combination and CDR3 sequence profiling were carried out. Genomic DNA was the template for this profiling. TCRdb ran MiXCR on the reads and lists one entry per CDR3 protein. This repertoire shows a few hundred thousand distinct CDR3 sequences, around 30% found once; its top ten account for less than 0.85%. Looked up from germline, CDR1 is MNHEY and CDR2 is SVGAGI. The CDR3 totals 16 residues. Before being chosen for sequencing, patients had shown CD8+CD57+ cell expansion by flow cytometry. Note on this clonotype: At one boundary the junction diverges from the germline segment, which might be a read error.

This chain joins TRBV6-5 and TRBJ1-2; the D is unclear. The sequencing input was sorted CD4+, CD8+, or CD8+CD57+ T cells (not recorded which) from PBMCs. This clonotype was sampled from a human donor with aplastic anemia. The CDR3 DNA sequence: TGTGCCAGCAGTTACGAGACTTCCCGGGTCCTACCTGGCCACACCTTC. Amino acids: CASSYETSRVLPGHTF.